These 3 T cell receptor beta chains share one sample of origin, sequenced in a study of CXCR3-negative and CXCR3-positive naive CD8 T cells. Study-wide findings and caveats: Naive CXCR3-positive cells had TRB CDR3s more hydrophobic than those of CXCR3-negative naive cells.

It was by 5' RACE with UMI labels that the TRB cDNA libraries were prepared. One entry per CDR3 protein, without DNA, is what TCRdb gives after re-calling the 5' RACE reads. The sample table sets out tens of thousands of distinct CDR3 sequences. Antigen specificity for these receptors is unknown. The sample consisted of naive CXCR3+ CD8+ T cells from blood. Subset described: CD45RO-CCR7+CD27+CD95- naive CD8+ T cells expressing CXCR3 (TNR3+). These receptors all stem from a human donor in good health. Some clones in this sample may be carry-over from other donors' samples.

This sequence joins TRBV29-1 and TRBJ2-7; lacking DNA, the TRBD1 call made by TCRdb goes unchecked. Germline-derived CDR1 and CDR2 are SQVTM and ANQGSEA. The CDR3 sequence is 14 residues long. The CDR3 region is CSVDPGQGGYEQYF.

The V call is TRBV28, the J call TRBJ2-1; the D call of TRBD1 rests on TCRdb alone, since no DNA is present to check it. The CDR3 has 15 amino acids. Germline-derived CDR1 and CDR2 are MDHEN and SYDVKM. Here the CDR3 reads CASRGRDTLYNEQFF.

The rearrangement links TRBV19 to TRBJ2-7; there is no DNA to check the TCRdb D call of TRBD2. Germline assignment: CDR1 LNHDA and CDR2 SQIVND (reference sequence). The CDR3 loop spans 17 amino acids. The CDR3 loop is CASSPLWLAGDHYEQYF. Looking up the rest from reference TRBV19 and TRBJ2-7 gives the full variable domain: DGGITQSPKYLFRKEGQNVTLSCEQNLNHDAMYWYRQDPGQGLRLIYYSQIVNDFQKGDIAEGYSVSREKKESFPLTVTSAQKNPTAFYLCASSPLWLAGDHYEQYFGPGTRLTVT.